The T cell receptor beta chain under discussion was sequenced for a study of shared T cell receptors in the human thymus. The CDR3 covers 15 residues. The germline CDR1 and CDR2 sequences are SEHNR and FQNEAQ (reference sequence). The J segment lost 7 bases and the V segment lost 5 bases, leaving 11 bases of the junction unmatched. TCRdb's copy holds only in-frame clones and misses some; the assay was immunoSEQ multiplex PCR. The sample includes about 610,000 clones, 88% seen only once; the top ten take approximately 0.01%. These data are also associated with another study on human thymus T cells.

Sequenced sample: thymocytes. The receptor's source is a boy under two years old with a congenital heart defect. The chain employs TRBV7-9 and TRBJ2-1, with 7 bases that match TRBD2. CDR3 in amino acids: CASSPGTMNGNEQFF. CDR3 sequence (DNA): TGTGCCAGCAGCCCCGGGACTATGAATGGTAATGAGCAGTTCTTC.